The 30 T cell receptor beta chains reported below all come from one sample, sequenced in a study of T-cell reconstitution after alpha-beta-depleted transplantation in children. For TCRbeta, the library was prepared with unique molecular identifiers. Each CDR3 protein is one row after TCRdb ran MiXCR on the PCR reads. The table lists around 500,000 distinct CDR3 sequences, 20% to 25% of them singletons. The specimen comprised PBMCs, mostly from graft donor cells, sampled 360 days after TCRalphabeta/CD19-depleted stem cell transplant. The receptor set was obtained from a boy younger than two who had a stem cell transplant for acute myeloid leukemia, so the T cells may come from the graft donor.

The rearrangement joins TRBV7-9 to TRBJ2-1; either TRBD1 or TRBD2 may fit D (5 bases each). The CDR3 has 14 residues. Germline V CDR1 and CDR2: SEHNR, FQNEAQ (reference sequence). The V end was cut by 5 bases, the J end by 2 bases, with 10 bases between. The CDR3 sequence: CASSGTVPYNEQFF. The CDR3 coding sequence is TGTGCCAGCAGCGGGACGGTCCCCTACAATGAGCAGTTCTTC.

The V and J genes are TRBV27 and TRBJ2-1; TRBD2 is a possible D gene (5 bases). The germline CDR1 and CDR2 sequences are MNHEY and SMNVEV (reference sequence). V lost 4 bases and J 10 bases, leaving 20 bases between the germline ends. This CDR3 has 15 residues. CDR3 in DNA: TGTGCCAGCAGTTCGCGGACTGGGTTGTTTCGGGAGCAGTTCTTC. It codes for CASSSRTGLFREQFF.

This clonotype was seen repeatedly, ten times or more. The chain employs TRBV12-3 or TRBV12-4 and TRBJ1-2; D may be TRBD1 (5 bases). The CDR3 has 12 amino acids. V was cut by 10 bases and J by 5 bases, with 14 bases left in between. The CDR3 region is CATRGGLYGYTF. The CDR3 DNA is TGTGCCACCCGGGGGGGGTTGTATGGCTACACCTTC.

This chain joins TRBV4-3 and TRBJ2-7; 12 bases map to TRBD1. The CDR3 runs to 17 residues. V lost 1 base, J lost 5 bases, and 9 bases stayed unmatched. CDR1 is LGHNA, CDR2 YSLEER, per germline. CDR3: CASSQAIHRDRGHEQYF. Written as DNA, the CDR3 is TGCGCCAGCAGCCAAGCAATTCACCGGGACAGGGGGCACGAGCAGTACTTC.

This clonotype has just a few counts. The chain links TRBV2 to TRBJ2-5, with 13 bases lining up with TRBD2. There are 15 residues in the CDR3. Unmatched junction bases numbered 8, after V lost 8 bases and J lost 5 bases. The germline gives CDR1 SNHLY, CDR2 FYNNEI. CDR3 bases: TGTGCCAGCGGGGGGACTAGCGGGGCTTTCGAGACCCAGTACTTC. Translation gives CASGGTSGAFETQYF.

This clonotype was counted many times. The CDR3 reads CSVGGSNYGYTF. The DNA of the CDR3 is TGCAGCGTTGGGGGTTCTAACTATGGCTACACCTTC. The chain uses TRBV29-1 and TRBJ1-2; no clear D. Between the trimmed V and J ends, which lost 4 bases and 0 bases, there was a span of 6 bases. This CDR3 spans 12 amino acids. Germline-derived CDR1 and CDR2 are SQVTM and ANQGSEA. The full variable domain, in which reference TRBV29-1 and TRBJ1-2 provide the parts outside the CDR3, is SAVISQKPSRDICQRGTSLTIQCQVDSQVTMMFWYRQQPGQSLTLIATANQGSEATYESGFVIDKFPISRPNLTFSTLTVSNMSPEDSSIYLCSVGGSNYGYTFGSGTRLTVV.

V usage is TRBV6-1 and J usage is TRBJ2-5; TRBD2 matches 7 bases. The germline CDR1 and CDR2 sequences are MNHNS and SASEGT. Trimming took 6 bases from V and 4 from J; bases not matched to a gene: 17. This CDR3 contains 17 residues. The DNA for the CDR3 is TGTGCCAGCAGGAAACCAATGGGGGGGGGGATCGGAGAGACCCAGTACTTC. It yields the protein CASRKPMGGGIGETQYF.

This clonotype was counted ten times or more. This chain links TRBV18 with TRBJ2-3; D remains ambiguous. The V gene lost 2 bases and the J gene lost 6 bases, with 12 bases spanning the gap. In germline, CDR1 is KGHSH, CDR2 LQKENI. The CDR3 totals 14 residues. Here the CDR3 reads CASSPGVEGDTQYF. As DNA, the CDR3 is TGTGCCAGCTCACCAGGAGTCGAAGGGGATACGCAGTATTTT.

Ten or more counts support this clonotype. The V gene is TRBV18, the J gene TRBJ2-7; possibly TRBD2 for D (6 bases). The V end was cut by 4 bases, the J end by 4 bases, with 20 bases between. The germline V gene has CDR1 KGHSH and CDR2 LQKENI. The CDR3 has 16 residues. The CDR3 sequence is CASSRDRGTGLYEQYF. DNA for the CDR3: TGTGCCAGCTCACGAGATCGGGGGACGGGGCTTTACGAGCAGTACTTC. The full variable domain, its missing parts supplied by reference TRBV18 and TRBJ2-7, is NAGVMQNPRHLVRRRGQEARLRCSPMKGHSHVYWYRQLPEEGLKFMVYLQKENIIDESGMPKERFSAEFPKEGPSILRIQQVVRGDSAAYFCASSRDRGTGLYEQYFGPGTRLTVT.

This chain links TRBV5-8 with TRBJ1-2; TRBD1 matches at 7 bases. Germline trimming cut 7 bases from V and 2 bases from J; bases unmatched to any gene: 20. Germline V gene lookup returns CDR1 SGHTS and CDR2 YDEGEE. The CDR3 runs 18 residues. The CDR3 loop reads CASGPGPSRGQTNYGYTF. The CDR3 nucleotides are TGTGCCAGCGGCCCCGGGCCCTCTAGGGGACAGACGAACTATGGCTACACCTTC.

This clonotype was picked up a small number of times. The CDR3 DNA is TGTGCCAGCAGTTCCGGAGGGGGCTATGGCTACACCTTC. Translating gives CASSSGGGYGYTF. The V gene is TRBV12-3 or TRBV12-4, the J gene TRBJ1-2; TRBD1 is a possible D gene (6 bases). CDR3 size: 13 residues. Trimming cost V 4 bases and J 4 bases, with 10 bases left between them.

This clonotype has only a few counts. V gene TRBV4-2 combines with J gene TRBJ2-1; 8 positions agree with TRBD2. The CDR3 is 18 amino acids. The germline V gene has CDR1 LGHNA and CDR2 YNFKEQ. The V gene end was trimmed by 3 bases and the J gene end by 0 bases; junction bases not matched to a gene: 10. The CDR3 sequence: CASSQGAGAPGSYNEQFF. CDR3 bases: TGTGCCAGCAGCCAGGGAGCGGGGGCCCCTGGCTCCTACAATGAGCAGTTCTTC.

This clonotype was counted at least ten times. The rearrangement uses TRBV20-1 and TRBJ1-1; D gene uncertain. Trimming shortened V by 5 bases and J by 11 bases, and 15 bases separated the two germline ends. CDR3 size: 11 residues. From germline, CDR1 is DFQATT and CDR2 SNEGSKA (reference sequence). The CDR3 DNA is TGCAGTGCTTTGGACGCCCTTGGCGCTTTCTTT. This gives the protein CSALDALGAFF.

J is TRBJ2-7 and V is TRBV27; D gene uncertain. V was clipped by 4 bases and J by 0 bases, with 10 bases between them. CDR1 is MNHEY and CDR2 is SMNVEV in the germline V gene (reference sequence). There are 14 residues in the CDR3. The CDR3 is CASSSGRRSYEQYF. The DNA of the CDR3 is TGTGCCAGCAGTTCTGGACGCCGCTCCTACGAGCAGTACTTC.

A remark on this clonotype: A much larger clone lies one base from this, so it may be a read error. CDR3 coding DNA: TGTGCCAGCAGTTTGCATGCTAGAGGCGAGCGGTACTTC. Encoded protein: CASSLHARGERYF. The rearrangement joins TRBV28 to TRBJ2-7, with no clear D. CDR1 is MDHEN, CDR2 SYDVKM, per germline. This CDR3 is 13 amino acids long.

This clonotype showed up many times. The chain combines TRBV5-1 with TRBJ2-3; 7 bases are a match to TRBD1. This CDR3 spans 15 amino acids. The germline V gene encodes CDR1 SGHRS and CDR2 YFSETQ. With V trimmed by 0 bases and J by 0 bases, 1 base remained unmatched. CDR3 nucleotide sequence: TGCGCCAGCAGCTTGGGACAGGGTAGCACAGATACGCAGTATTTT. It codes for CASSLGQGSTDTQYF.

There are a few counts of this clonotype. The CDR3 reads CASTPGAGKLLNEQFF. For the CDR3, the DNA is TGTGCCAGCACCCCGGGAGCAGGCAAACTCTTGAATGAGCAGTTCTTC. The chain links TRBV21-1 to TRBJ2-1; the table gives TRBD1 as D, unverified against the DNA. TRBV21-1 is annotated as a pseudogene. The CDR3 is 16 residues long.

The V call is TRBV12-5, the J call TRBJ2-2, with TRBD2 identical over 11 bases. The CDR3 is made up of 15 amino acids. J was trimmed by 4 bases and V by 4 bases; bases with no gene match: 2. Germline assignment: CDR1 LGHNT and CDR2 FRNRAP. CDR3 nucleotides: TGTGCTAGTGGTTCCACTAGCGGGGGCACCGGGGAGCTGTTTTTT. Encoded protein: CASGSTSGGTGELFF.

This clonotype was picked up a small number of times. The V gene is TRBV7-9, the J gene TRBJ2-7, with TRBD1 as a possible D gene (5 bases). Germline CDR1 reads SEHNR; CDR2 reads FQNEAQ (reference sequence). This CDR3 is built from 13 residues. Trimming shortened V by 2 bases and J by 5 bases, and 10 bases separated the two germline ends. CDR3 nucleotide sequence: TGTGCCAGCAGCTTAACCCAGGGAAACGAGCAGTACGTC. Translation: CASSLTQGNEQYV.

The chain employs TRBV5-1 and TRBJ1-1; 7 nucleotides line up with TRBD1. V lost 4 bases and J lost 1; bases outside the gene matches: 7. Germline-derived CDR1 and CDR2 are SGHRS and YFSETQ. The CDR3 contains 15 residues. As DNA, the CDR3 is TGCGCCAGCAGCATAACGGGACAGCAGAACACTGAAGCTTTCTTT. Translated: CASSITGQQNTEAFF. Supplemented by reference TRBV5-1 and TRBJ1-1, the full variable domain reads KAGVTQTPRYLIKTRGQQVTLSCSPISGHRSVSWYQQTPGQGLQFLFEYFSETQRNKGNFPGRFSGRQFSNSRSEMNVSTLELGDSALYLCASSITGQQNTEAFFGQGTRLTVV.

The chain employs TRBV19 and TRBJ2-2; possible D gene TRBD1, 5 bases. The V gene lost 5 bases and the J gene lost 0 bases, with 13 bases spanning the gap. The CDR3 consists of 16 residues. Germline CDR1 reads LNHDA; CDR2 reads SQIVND (reference sequence). The CDR3 region has the DNA TGTGCCAGTAGTCTCCAGGGTTATCCGAACACCGGGGAGCTGTTTTTT. It specifies CASSLQGYPNTGELFF. Full variable domain (missing parts from reference TRBV19 and TRBJ2-2): DGGITQSPKYLFRKEGQNVTLSCEQNLNHDAMYWYRQDPGQGLRLIYYSQIVNDFQKGDIAEGYSVSREKKESFPLTVTSAQKNPTAFYLCASSLQGYPNTGELFFGEGSRLTVL.

This clonotype was recorded many times. The rearrangement uses TRBV20-1 and TRBJ2-1; D gene uncertain. V shed 1 base and J shed 6 bases, with 10 bases lying between them. This CDR3 has 13 amino acids. The germline CDR1 and CDR2 sequences are DFQATT and SNEGSKA (reference sequence). CDR3 sequence: CSARATGSNEQFF. CDR3 coding DNA: TGCAGTGCTAGAGCGACCGGTTCCAATGAGCAGTTCTTC.

The chain is built from TRBV9 and TRBJ2-1; no reliable D call. This CDR3 contains 14 residues. Trimming took off 0 bases at V and 8 bases at J, with 12 bases between the two ends. Germline CDR1 is SGDLS and CDR2 is YYNGEE. The CDR3 region has the DNA TGTGCCAGCAGCGTAGAGGCTAGTCGCCATGAGCAGTTCTTC. Amino acid sequence: CASSVEASRHEQFF.

This clonotype was detected ten times or more. V usage is TRBV20-1 and J usage is TRBJ2-1; 7 bases align to TRBD2. Germline trimming cut 6 bases from V and 3 bases from J; bases unmatched to any gene: 11. The germline gives CDR1 DFQATT, CDR2 SNEGSKA (reference sequence). The CDR3 sequence is 15 residues long. CDR3 DNA sequence: TGCAGTGCCAGCGGGGAAGCAAGCTACTACAATGAGCAGTTCTTC. It encodes CSASGEASYYNEQFF.

The J gene is TRBJ2-1, the V gene TRBV7-2, with TRBD2 identical over 9 bases. The junction had 4 bases not matched to a gene; V was cut back by 7 bases and J by 0 bases. The CDR3 covers 15 residues. CDR1 and CDR2 (germline): SGHTA, FQGNSA. This CDR3 reads CASNRAGGSYNEQFF. In nucleotides, the CDR3 is TGTGCCAGCAACCGAGCGGGGGGCTCCTACAATGAGCAGTTCTTC.

The table lists this clonotype with a few counts. J is TRBJ2-4 and V is TRBV6-5, with TRBD2 as a possible D gene (5 bases). CDR3 length: 15 residues. Deletions cut 4 bases from V and 2 bases from J, with 12 bases between. Germline V gene data show CDR1 as MNHEY and CDR2 as SVGAGI. CDR3 amino acids: CASSSFRRSKNIQYF. CDR3 coding DNA: TGTGCCAGCAGTTCCTTCCGGAGGTCCAAAAACATTCAGTACTTC.

This clonotype was seen a few times. The gene calls are TRBV4-3 and TRBJ1-1; 7 bases align to TRBD1. Germline V CDR1 and CDR2: LGHNA, YSLEER. The CDR3 is made up of 16 amino acids. After removal of 3 bases from V and 1 base from J, the junction contained 8 bases not matched to a gene. In DNA, the CDR3 is TGCGCCAGCAGCCAGGTCCCGGGACAGAGGAACACTGAAGCTTTCTTT. Protein product: CASSQVPGQRNTEAFF.

This chain uses TRBV6-1 with TRBJ2-5; D uncertain. The CDR3 covers 15 residues. V gave up 4 bases and J gave up 5 bases, with 17 bases separating them. Germline loops: CDR1 MNHNS, CDR2 SASEGT. In nucleotides, the CDR3 is TGTGCCAGCAGTGTCGTCGATGGAATTGGGGAGACCCAGTACTTC. This encodes CASSVVDGIGETQYF.

This clonotype was found many times. The chain carries TRBV25-1 and TRBJ2-5; no clear D gene. Germline assignment: CDR1 MGHDK and CDR2 SYGVNS. The CDR3 is 12 amino acids. V lost 5 bases to trimming and J lost 1 base, with 5 bases between them. The CDR3 DNA reads as TGTGCCAGCAGTAACAGCCAAGAGACCCAGTACTTC. It encodes CASSNSQETQYF.

This clonotype appeared many times. The chain joins TRBV20-1 to TRBJ2-1; D is uncertain. Deletions cut 6 bases from V and 7 bases from J, with 10 bases between. CDR1 and CDR2 from the germline V gene are DFQATT and SNEGSKA (reference sequence). The CDR3 is made up of 11 amino acids. The CDR3 sequence: CSAIGQNEQFF. Here the CDR3 DNA reads TGCAGTGCGATCGGGCAAAATGAGCAGTTCTTC.